This T cell receptor (beta chain) was identified in a study of CD8+ T cells in alopecia areata. Study results and caveats: Normal skin's resident alphabeta T cells are also sequenced in scalp samples.

As to treatment: oral pan-JAK inhibitor, 5-10 mg twice daily. Worth noting for this clone: Its antigen is undetermined.

Sequencing relied on a cDNA template that was reverse transcribed from extracted RNA. Only in-frame clones appear in the TCRdb table, and some are missing; sequencing was by immunoSEQ multiplex PCR. The table has roughly 220,000 clones, more than 60% seen once. The material sequenced was CD4+ T cells sorted from blood, taken around week 44, from a patient treated with tofacitinib. This TCR was recovered from a human donor with alopecia areata.

CDR3 DNA sequence: TGTGCCAGCAGTGAGCATTCAAGGGGGACGCAGTATTTT. Translation gives CASSEHSRGTQYF. The chain uses TRBV6-1 and TRBJ2-3; the D gene is possibly TRBD1 (6 bases). The CDR3 is 13 residues long. Germline V gene data show CDR1 as MNHNS and CDR2 as SASEGT. V shed 3 bases and J shed 9 bases, with 13 bases lying between them.